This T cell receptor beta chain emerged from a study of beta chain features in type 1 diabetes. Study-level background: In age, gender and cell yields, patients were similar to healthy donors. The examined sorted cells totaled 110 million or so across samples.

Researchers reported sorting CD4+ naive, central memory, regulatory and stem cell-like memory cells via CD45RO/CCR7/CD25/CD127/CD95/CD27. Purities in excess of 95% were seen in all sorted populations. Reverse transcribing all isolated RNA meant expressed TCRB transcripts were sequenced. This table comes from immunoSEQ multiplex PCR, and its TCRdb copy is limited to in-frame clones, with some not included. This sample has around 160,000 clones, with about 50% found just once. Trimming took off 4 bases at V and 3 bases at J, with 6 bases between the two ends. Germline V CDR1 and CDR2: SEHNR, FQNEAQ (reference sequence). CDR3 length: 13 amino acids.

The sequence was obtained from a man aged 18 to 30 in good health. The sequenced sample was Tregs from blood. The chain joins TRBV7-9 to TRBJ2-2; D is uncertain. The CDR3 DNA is TGTGCCAGCAGCTCAACTCACACCGGGGAGCTGTTTTTT. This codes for CASSSTHTGELFF.